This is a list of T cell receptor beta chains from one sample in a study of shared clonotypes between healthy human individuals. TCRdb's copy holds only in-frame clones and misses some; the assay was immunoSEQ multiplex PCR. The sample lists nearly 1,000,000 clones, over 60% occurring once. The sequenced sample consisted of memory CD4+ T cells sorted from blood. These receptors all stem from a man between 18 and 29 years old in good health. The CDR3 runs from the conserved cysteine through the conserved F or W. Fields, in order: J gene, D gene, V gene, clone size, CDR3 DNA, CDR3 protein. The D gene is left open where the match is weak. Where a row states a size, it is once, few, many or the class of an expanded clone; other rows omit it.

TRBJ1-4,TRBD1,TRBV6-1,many,TGTGCCAGCAGTGAACAGGGGGCAACTAATGAAAAACTGTTTTTT,CASSEQGATNEKLFF
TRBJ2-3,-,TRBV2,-,TGTGCCAGCAGTGGGGGGGCGGGGGCCCTAAGGGATACGCAGTATTTT,CASSGGAGALRDTQYF
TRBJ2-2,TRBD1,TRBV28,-,TGTGCCAGTCAGACAGGGGGCGGCGGGGAGCTGTTTTTT,CASQTGGGGELFF
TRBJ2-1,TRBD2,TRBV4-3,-,TGCGCCAGCAGCCAAGATTTCAGCGGGAGTTACAATGAGCAGTTCTTC,CASSQDFSGSYNEQFF
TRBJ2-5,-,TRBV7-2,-,TGTGCCAGCAGCTTTGGGCCGGGAGAGACCCAGTACTTC,CASSFGPGETQYF
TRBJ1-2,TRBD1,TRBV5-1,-,TGCGCCAGCAGCTTGGCGGGACAGGGGGTCTATGGCTACACCTTC,CASSLAGQGVYGYTF
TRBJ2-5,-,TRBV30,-,TGTGCCGGAAACACCCCACAAGAGACCCAGTACTTC,CAGNTPQETQYF
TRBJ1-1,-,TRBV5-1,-,TGCGCCAGCAGCTTGGGTTCAGGGATCCCCACTGAAGCTTTCTTT,CASSLGSGIPTEAFF
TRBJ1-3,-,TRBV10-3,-,TGTGCCATCAGTGACGCACAGGCCGGAAACACCATATATTTT,CAISDAQAGNTIYF
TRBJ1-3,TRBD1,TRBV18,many,TGTGCCAGCTCACCGGGACAGATCTCTGGAAACACCATATATTTT,CASSPGQISGNTIYF
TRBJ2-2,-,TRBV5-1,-,TGCGCCAGCAGCTTGGGCCGAGGACAGAAAAACACCGGGGAGCTGTTTTTT,CASSLGRGQKNTGELFF
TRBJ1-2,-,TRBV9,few,TGTGCCAGCAGCGCCCAGCAGGCCGGCTACACCTTC,CASSAQQAGYTF
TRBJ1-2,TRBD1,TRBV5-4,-,TGTGCCAGCAGCCCTGGGACAGGGGGCAACTATGGCTACACCTTC,CASSPGTGGNYGYTF
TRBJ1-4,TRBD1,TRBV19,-,TGTGCCAGTAGGCTGACAGGGGCTAATGAAAAACTGTTTTTT,CASRLTGANEKLFF
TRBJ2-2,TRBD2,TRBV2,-,TGTGCCAGCACCGGGACTATCCTTAACACCGGGGAGCTGTTTTTT,CASTGTILNTGELFF
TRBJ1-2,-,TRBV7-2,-,TGTGCCAGCAGCTTAGAGGGCGGCTATGGCTACACCTTC,CASSLEGGYGYTF
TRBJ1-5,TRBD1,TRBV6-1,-,TGTGCCAGCAGTGAGTTAAGACAGGGAGGCAATCAGCCCCAGCATTTT,CASSELRQGGNQPQHF
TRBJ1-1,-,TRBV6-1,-,TGTGCCAGCATCTTGGGAGGGCTCCTGAACACTGAAGCTTTCTTT,CASILGGLLNTEAFF
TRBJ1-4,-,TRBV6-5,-,TGTGCCAGCAGACGACAGGACACAACTAATGAAAAACTGTTTTTT,CASRRQDTTNEKLFF
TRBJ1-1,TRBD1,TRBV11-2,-,TGTGCCAGCTTGGGACAGGGGGACACTGAAGCTTTCTTT,CASLGQGDTEAFF
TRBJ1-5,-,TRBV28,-,TGTGCCAGCAGTTTGGCCGGGTCCTATATGCCCCAGCATTTT,CASSLAGSYMPQHF
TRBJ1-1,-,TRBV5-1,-,TGCGCCAGCAGCCAGGGAGGCACTGAAGCTTTCTTT,CASSQGGTEAFF
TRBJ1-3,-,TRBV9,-,TGTGCCAGCAGCGTCCGTGGAAGCTCTGGAAACACCATATATTTT,CASSVRGSSGNTIYF
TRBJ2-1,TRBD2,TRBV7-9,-,TGTGCCAGCAGCTTAGAAGGGAGGACTAGCGATGAGCAGTTCTTC,CASSLEGRTSDEQFF
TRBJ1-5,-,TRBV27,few,TGTGCCAGCCTGGGGGGGTGGGTCGGAAGTCAGCCCCAGCATTTT,CASLGGWVGSQPQHF
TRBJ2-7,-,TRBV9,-,TGTGCCAGCAGCGTTGATGCCTCGGGGGCCTACGAGCAGTACTTC,CASSVDASGAYEQYF
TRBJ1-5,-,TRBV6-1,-,TGTGCCAGCAGTGAATCGGGTAGCAATCAGCCCCAGCATTTT,CASSESGSNQPQHF
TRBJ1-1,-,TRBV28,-,TGTGCCAGCAGTTTACTCCACCAGAGTATCGCTTTCTTT,CASSLLHQSIAFF
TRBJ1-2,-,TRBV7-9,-,TGTGCCAGCAGCTTAGGACTTCTTGGCTACACCTTC,CASSLGLLGYTF
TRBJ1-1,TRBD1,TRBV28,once,TGTGCCAGCAGATCAACCCCGGGACAGGGGGTCGGTGTCACTGAAGCTTTCTTT,CASRSTPGQGVGVTEAFF
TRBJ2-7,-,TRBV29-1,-,TGCAGCGTTGAATGGCAGGGTGCCCTCGAGCAGTACTTC,CSVEWQGALEQYF
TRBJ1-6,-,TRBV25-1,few,TGTGCCAGCCGTAAGACAGGCTATAATTCACCCCTCCACTTT,CASRKTGYNSPLHF
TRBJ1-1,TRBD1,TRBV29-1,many,TGCAGCGTGACCGGGACAGCAAACACTGAAGCTTTCTTT,CSVTGTANTEAFF
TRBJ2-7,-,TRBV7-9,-,TGTGCCAGCAGCTTAGGTTGGGGGGACGAGCAGTACTTC,CASSLGWGDEQYF
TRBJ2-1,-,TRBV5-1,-,TGCGCCAGCAGCTTACTATCCGCGGTCTCCTACAATGAGCAGTTCTTC,CASSLLSAVSYNEQFF
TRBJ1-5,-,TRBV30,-,TGTGCCTGGAGTGTGAGGGACGGACTTAAGCCCCAGCATTTT,CAWSVRDGLKPQHF
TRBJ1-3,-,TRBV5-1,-,TGCGCCAGCAGCTTGGATACGACCAGCTGGGGCACCATATATTTT,CASSLDTTSWGTIYF
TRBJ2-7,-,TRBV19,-,TGTGCCAGTAGTAGGAGTCAGACACCCTACGAGCAGTACTTC,CASSRSQTPYEQYF
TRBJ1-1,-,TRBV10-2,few,TGCGCCAGCAGAGACACAGGGTCGCGGAGAGCTTTCTTT,CASRDTGSRRAFF
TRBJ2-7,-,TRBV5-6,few,TGTGCCAGCAGCTTGGAGCACGAGCAGTACTTC,CASSLEHEQYF
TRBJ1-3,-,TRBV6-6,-,TGTGCCAGCAGTTACCCAGAAAGAACCTCTGGAAACACCATATATTTT,CASSYPERTSGNTIYF
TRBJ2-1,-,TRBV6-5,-,TGTGCTGCGGGCGGAGGGCCAACCTACAATGAGCAGTTCTTC,CAAGGGPTYNEQFF
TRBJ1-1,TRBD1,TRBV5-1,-,TGCGCCAGCAGCGGGGGACAGCCAAACACTGAAGCTTTCTTT,CASSGGQPNTEAFF
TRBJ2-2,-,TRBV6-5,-,TGTGCCAGCAGTTACTCATCTGGGGGTAGCACCGGGGAGCTGTTTTTT,CASSYSSGGSTGELFF
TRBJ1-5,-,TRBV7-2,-,TGTGCCAGCAGCTTGTCCCGAACAAGCAATCAGCCCCAGCATTTT,CASSLSRTSNQPQHF
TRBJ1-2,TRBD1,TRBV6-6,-,TGTGCCAGCAGTACGACAGGGGGGGATGGCTACACCTTC,CASSTTGGDGYTF
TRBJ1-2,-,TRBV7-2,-,TGTGCCAGCAGCTTAGTCGGACAGATTCGACACACCTTC,CASSLVGQIRHTF
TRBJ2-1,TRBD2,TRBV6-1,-,TGTGCCAGCACGGTGGGACTAGCGGCCTACAATGAGCAGTTCTTC,CASTVGLAAYNEQFF
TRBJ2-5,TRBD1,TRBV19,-,TGTGCCAGTAGTATCAACAGGGGAGAGACCCAGTACTTC,CASSINRGETQYF
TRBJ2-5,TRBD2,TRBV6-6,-,TGTGCCAGCAGAGAGACTAGCGGGGGTGAGGAGACCCAGTACTTC,CASRETSGGEETQYF
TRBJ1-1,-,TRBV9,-,TGTGCCAGCAGCCTAAGACAGAACACTGAAGCTTTCTTT,CASSLRQNTEAFF
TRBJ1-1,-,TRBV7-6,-,TGTGCCAGCAGCTTAGTCGGGGGCGGCACTGAAGCTTTCTTT,CASSLVGGGTEAFF
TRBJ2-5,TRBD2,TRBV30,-,TGTGCCTGGAGTGGGACTAGCGGGAGTCGAGAGACCCAGTACTTC,CAWSGTSGSRETQYF
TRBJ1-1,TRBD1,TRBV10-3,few,TGTGCCATCAGTGAGCAGGGGGCGGTGAACACTGAAGCTTTCTTT,CAISEQGAVNTEAFF
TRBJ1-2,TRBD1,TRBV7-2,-,TGTGCCAGCAGCGACAGGGCCAGCGGCTACACCTTC,CASSDRASGYTF